The 7 T cell receptor beta chains below all came from one sample that was sequenced in a study of blood T cell repertoires in COVID-19. The data were produced by immunoSEQ multiplex PCR, yet TCRdb's version contains in-frame clones alone and is incomplete. The sample contains 350,000 to 400,000 clones, roughly 88% of which appear only once. The material sequenced was PBMCs or T cells enriched from blood (not recorded which). Receptors were obtained from a woman in her twenties or thirties with acute COVID-19.

The chain recombines TRBV24-1 with TRBJ2-3; 7 bases align to TRBD2. The junction had 7 bases not matched to a gene; V was cut back by 3 bases and J by 2 bases. The germline V gene has CDR1 KGHDR and CDR2 SFDVKD. The CDR3 runs to 16 residues. The CDR3 sequence is CATSDLGLGPTDTQYF. CDR3 in DNA: TGTGCCACCAGTGATCTTGGACTAGGACCCACAGATACGCAGTATTTT.

The chain has TRBV7-2 and TRBJ1-6; 11 bases are a match to TRBD1. CDR1 is SGHTA and CDR2 is FQGNSA in the germline V gene. The length of the CDR3 is 15 residues. V was pared by 4 bases and J by 7 bases, with 3 bases of the junction left unmatched. The CDR3 DNA sequence: TGTGCCAGCAGCTCCGGACAGGGGGCGAATTCACCCCTCCACTTT. This gives the protein CASSSGQGANSPLHF.

The J gene is TRBJ1-1, the V gene TRBV19; 9 bases line up with TRBD1. The junction had 8 bases not matched to a gene; V was cut back by 9 bases and J by 6 bases. The germline CDR1 and CDR2 sequences are LNHDA and SQIVND (reference sequence). CDR3 length: 13 residues. The CDR3 sequence: CASTGGLFSEAFF. CDR3 nucleotide sequence: TGTGCCAGCACAGGGGGCCTGTTCTCTGAAGCTTTCTTT.

J is TRBJ1-6 and V is TRBV13; D is uncertain. The CDR3 contains 16 residues. Germline V gene sequence: CDR1 PRHDT, CDR2 FYEKMQ (reference sequence). Trimming removed 0 bases at V and 7 bases at J, with 13 bases between. CDR3 DNA sequence: TGTGCCAGCAGCTTAGGTGGGCTTACGGGGAATTCACCCCTCCACTTT. Protein sequence: CASSLGGLTGNSPLHF.

This clone was observed a handful of times. The chain links TRBV18 to TRBJ1-6; tentatively, D is TRBD1 (5 bases). From germline, CDR1 is KGHSH and CDR2 LQKENI. The CDR3 length is 15 residues. V dropped 2 bases and J dropped 11 bases, with 16 bases sitting between them. The CDR3 is CASSPTDGGWAPLHF. The CDR3, as DNA: TGTGCCAGCTCACCAACGGACGGGGGGTGGGCACCCCTCCACTTT.

The chain joins TRBV18 to TRBJ1-2; possibly TRBD1 for D (5 bases). The germline V gene has CDR1 KGHSH and CDR2 LQKENI. The CDR3 runs 15 residues. Deletions cut 2 bases from V and 8 bases from J, with 18 bases between. CDR3 DNA: TGTGCCAGCTCACCAACAAGGAGTGGGACTACGGGCTACACCTTC. It translates to CASSPTRSGTTGYTF.

The chain employs TRBV3-1 (or the pseudogene TRBV3-2) and TRBJ2-7; D possibly corresponds to TRBD2 (5 bases). Germline CDR1 LGHDT, CDR2 YNNKEL (reference sequence). The CDR3 runs 16 residues. Trimming removed 6 bases at V and 2 bases at J, with 20 bases between. CDR3 residues: CASSYQGGPKAYEQYF. CDR3 DNA sequence: TGTGCCAGCAGTTACCAAGGCGGGCCAAAGGCCTACGAGCAGTACTTC.